One and the same sample provided the 14 T cell receptor beta chains below, sequenced in a study of primary melanoma T cells and metastatic recurrence. Only in-frame clones appear in the TCRdb table, and some are missing; sequencing was by immunoSEQ multiplex PCR. The repertoire holds 1,500 to 2,000 clones, with 77% as singletons. Material for sequencing was melanoma tumor tissue. The source is a human donor with melanoma.

This rearrangement joins TRBV11-3 to TRBJ2-2, with D perhaps given as TRBD1 or TRBD2 (5 bases each). Trimming shortened V by 3 bases and J by 4 bases, and 12 bases separated the two germline ends. The CDR3 consists of 15 residues. Germline V CDR1 and CDR2: SGHNT, YENEEA. In DNA form, the CDR3 reads TGTGCCAGCAGCTTGAGGGAAAGGGGCACCGGGGAGCTGTTTTTT. It encodes CASSLRERGTGELFF.

The CDR3 loop is CASSLIDKPYEQYF. Here the CDR3 DNA reads TGTGCCAGCAGCTTGATAGACAAGCCCTACGAGCAGTACTTC. This rearrangement joins TRBV11-3 to TRBJ2-7; D not resolved. Germline V gene sequence: CDR1 SGHNT, CDR2 YENEEA. This CDR3 comprises 14 residues. Trimming stripped 3 bases from V and 2 bases from J, with 11 bases between.

The J gene is TRBJ1-4, the V gene TRBV19; D is perhaps TRBD1 (6 bases). Trimming shortened V by 10 bases and J by 10 bases, and 22 bases separated the two germline ends. Germline-derived CDR1 and CDR2 are LNHDA and SQIVND (reference sequence). The CDR3 extends over 14 amino acids. The CDR3 DNA sequence: TGTGCCACCTCAATACCACAGGGTCCCCGAAAACTGTTTTTT. It specifies CATSIPQGPRKLFF.

J is TRBJ1-1 and V is TRBV1; the table names TRBD1, a call not compared with the DNA. TRBV1 is classified as a pseudogene. The CDR3 is 14 residues long. The CDR3 sequence is CASSPPNPPIEAFF. DNA for the CDR3: TGCGCCAGCAGCCCCCCAAATCCCCCCATTGAAGCTTTCTTT.

The V call is TRBV18, the J call TRBJ2-5; D is perhaps TRBD1 or TRBD2 (6 bases each). The CDR3 consists of 17 residues. Germline CDR1 reads KGHSH; CDR2 reads LQKENI. Trimming pared 0 bases from V and 4 bases from J, leaving 18 bases between. CDR3: CASSPPSRGTLRETQYF. CDR3 in DNA: TGTGCCAGCTCACCACCGTCTAGGGGGACTCTTCGAGAGACCCAGTACTTC.

The V and J genes are TRBV19 and TRBJ1-5, with 8 bases lining up with TRBD1. The CDR3 runs 14 residues. Trimming took 11 bases from V and 3 from J; bases not matched to a gene: 9. Germline V lookup: CDR1 LNHDA, CDR2 SQIVND (reference sequence). CDR3 region: CAVGLTGVNQPQHF. The CDR3 DNA sequence: TGTGCCGTCGGGTTGACAGGGGTCAATCAGCCCCAGCATTTT. The full variable domain, in which reference TRBV19 and TRBJ1-5 provide the parts outside the CDR3, is DGGITQSPKYLFRKEGQNVTLSCEQNLNHDAMYWYRQDPGQGLRLIYYSQIVNDFQKGDIAEGYSVSREKKESFPLTVTSAQKNPTAFYLCAVGLTGVNQPQHFGDGTRLSIL.

The chain is built from TRBV15 and TRBJ1-5; D possibly corresponds to TRBD1 (6 bases). CDR1 and CDR2 (germline): LNHNV, YYDKDF (reference sequence). V dropped 3 bases and J dropped 0 bases, with 12 bases sitting between them. The CDR3 is made up of 16 amino acids. The CDR3 DNA sequence: TGTGCCACCAGCAGTAGAGGGGGATATAGCAATCAGCCCCAGCATTTT. It codes for CATSSRGGYSNQPQHF.

This clone appeared a few times. The gene calls are TRBV12-5 and TRBJ2-1; D perhaps matches TRBD2 (5 bases). Germline V gene sequence: CDR1 LGHNT, CDR2 FRNRAP. The V and J ends lost 6 bases and 9 bases respectively, with 21 bases between them. CDR3 length equals 15 residues. Here the CDR3 DNA reads TGTGCTAGTGGCTCGCGAGGGCCAGCTGGAAGTGAGCAGTTCTTC. It specifies CASGSRGPAGSEQFF.

The chain carries TRBV5-1 and TRBJ1-1; D perhaps matches TRBD1 (6 bases). Deletions cut 0 bases from V and 4 bases from J, with 16 bases between. The CDR3 runs 16 residues. From germline, CDR1 is SGHRS and CDR2 YFSETQ. This CDR3 reads CASSLAVRGGVTEAFF. CDR3 in DNA: TGCGCCAGCAGCTTGGCCGTACGGGGGGGCGTCACTGAAGCTTTCTTT.

V gene TRBV6-8 combines with J gene TRBJ1-6, with 7 bases lining up with TRBD1. The ends lost 6 bases at V and 8 bases at J; junction bases unmatched: 7. This CDR3 contains 14 residues. Germline values: CDR1 MNHGY, CDR2 SAAAGT. DNA for the CDR3: TGTGCCAGCAGAACCGGGACAGCGTATTCACCCCTCCACTTT. This sequence encodes CASRTGTAYSPLHF.

The V gene is TRBV18, the J gene TRBJ1-5; D is unresolved. The CDR3 consists of 15 residues. Germline V gene data show CDR1 as KGHSH and CDR2 as LQKENI. The V end was cut by 1 base, the J end by 3 bases, with 10 bases between. CDR3 DNA sequence: TGTGCCAGCTCACCACGGTCGTCTTACAATCAGCCCCAGCATTTT. This translates into CASSPRSSYNQPQHF.

The chain is built from TRBV6-1 and TRBJ2-7; D possibly matches TRBD1 or TRBD2 (5 bases each). The CDR3 length is 15 residues. Germline CDR1 reads MNHNS; CDR2 reads SASEGT. V was trimmed by 0 bases and J by 4 bases, leaving 13 bases between them. CDR3 sequence: CASSEAGPTGYEQYF. The CDR3 DNA reads TGTGCCAGCAGTGAAGCGGGGCCGACGGGGTACGAGCAGTACTTC.

The chain is built from TRBV7-7 and TRBJ1-5; D remains ambiguous. CDR3 length equals 15 residues. CDR1 and CDR2 from the germline V gene are SSHAT and FNYEAQ (reference sequence). The V gene lost 5 bases and the J gene lost 0 bases, with 11 bases spanning the gap. The CDR3 loop is CASSQGRVSNQPQHF. CDR3 in DNA: TGTGCCAGCAGCCAAGGTCGCGTTAGCAATCAGCCCCAGCATTTT. The full variable domain, completed using reference TRBV7-7 and TRBJ1-5, is GAGVSQSPRYKVTKRGQDVTLRCDPISSHATLYWYQQALGQGPEFLTYFNYEAQPDKSGLPSDRFSAERPEGSISTLTIQRTEQRDSAMYRCASSQGRVSNQPQHFGDGTRLSIL.

The chain employs TRBV28 and TRBJ2-2, with 7 bases fitting TRBD1. V was pared by 3 bases and J by 2 bases, with 9 bases of the junction left unmatched. The germline V gene has CDR1 MDHEN and CDR2 SYDVKM. CDR3 length: 17 residues. The chain's CDR3 is CASSFPWTGPNTGELFF. CDR3 DNA: TGTGCCAGCAGTTTCCCGTGGACAGGCCCCAACACCGGGGAGCTGTTTTTT.